The present T cell receptor beta chain was sequenced within a study of identifying expanded T cells in peripheral blood (dated by TCRdb to the late 2010s). For context, the study as a whole: Technical replicates were generated by sequencing separate aliquots of the same genomic DNA pool, with four replicates compared pairwise. Study-wide findings and limitations: The beta-binomial model significantly reduced the number of clones called differentially abundant and the false-positive rate across all healthy-donor time intervals. Across all healthy donors, variance in clone template counts between roughly 2-week samples was found to increase significantly with total template count. The authors expected that biological variance in healthy repertoires might rise further over much longer intervals, such as months to years. The binomial model flagged 0.9 to 1.5 differentially abundant clones between technical replicates but 15 to 17 over around two weeks and around 20 over roughly 4 weeks.

During the collection period, no infections or other immune events were recorded for the healthy donors. Blood repertoires from healthy donors were used as a training cohort for calibrating time-dependent variance in a beta-binomial model of differential abundance of T-cell clones. The training cohort included about ten healthy donors, of whom 3 were female and 7 were male. An age range of roughly 25 to 65 years, with an average of 43 years, was recorded for the donors. Obtained from a commercial supplier, whole blood was collected from each healthy donor at three time points set 2 to 3 weeks apart. For immunosequencing, genomic DNA was extracted from whole blood that had not been sorted. To note about this clone: Its antigen target is currently unknown. There are no base qualities to consult, and no much larger clone falls within one base.

The germline V gene sets CDR1 to MGHDK and CDR2 to SYGVNS. At the junction V is shortened by 3 bases and J by 5 bases, with 13 bases in between. Inclusive of the bounding cysteine and phenylalanine, the CDR3 is 14 residues long. The DNA shown is the 42-base CDR3, in frame from base 1. The immunoSEQ Assay, which uses bias-controlled multiplex PCR amplification of genomic DNA, was used to profile TCRbeta CDR3 regions. The study's processing was this. The absolute abundance of each unique TCRbeta CDR3 region was quantified after sequences were collapsed and filtered. Two models were used to test differential abundance: a binomial model (Fisher-equivalent) and a beta-binomial model that adds time-dependent variance fitted from healthy donors. Clones with fewer than 5 combined templates were excluded, and clones with Benjamini-Hochberg FDR below 0.01 were called differentially abundant. The form v = (b*log(k)+a)^2 was used to model beta-binomial variance as a function of total template count across the two samples. TCRdb mirrors the immuneACCESS table, restricted to in-frame sequences. Some clones are absent from its copies; in checked studies, under half trace to an unresolved V gene, and the reason for the others is unknown. That table is the source of V, J and clone size, and D and trimming were worked out from the DNA. Present in this sample are 100,000 to 150,000 clones, 70% to 90% of which were seen just once. The top ten constitute 8.4% of the sample.

This TCR was sampled from a person between 18 and 69 years old in good health. This receptor chain uses TRBV25-1 and TRBJ2-5; the D gene is perhaps TRBD1, on 7 matching bases. Sequenced input: blood. The CDR3 here reads CASSDQGGLETQYF. DNA sequence: TGTGCCAGCAGTGATCAGGGGGGATTGGAGACCCAGTACTTC.